The subject of this entry is one TCR beta chain. J lost 3 bases, V lost 3 bases, and 4 bases had no gene match. CDR3 length: 15 residues. Per the germline V gene, CDR1 is KGHSH and CDR2 is LQKENI. Clones were read by immunoSEQ multiplex PCR, and TCRdb kept only the in-frame ones, dropping some. The sample lists about 68,000 clones, 88% occurring once. The sample belongs to a study of chemoradiotherapy in HPV16-positive cancers. This clonotype was obtained from a human donor with HPV-associated anogenital cancer. V and J are TRBV18 and TRBJ2-2; 7 nucleotides align to TRBD2. Source: blood, taken from a patient who underwent chemoradiotherapy. For the CDR3, the DNA is TGTGCCAGCTCACCGCAAGGACTAGACACCGGGGAGCTGTTTTTT. Amino acids: CASSPQGLDTGELFF.